This T cell receptor (beta chain) is drawn from a study of blood T cell repertoires in COVID-19. Study overall: Material from acute and convalescent COVID-19 was sourced from the United States, Italy and Spain. Sample material is recorded as cDNA or gDNA derived from T cells, B-cell-depleted T cells, or PBMCs.

Source study methods: It was from reference gene primer amplification that nucleated cell counts were estimated. Repertoires were generated with immunoSEQ multiplex PCR, while TCRdb's copy carries only in-frame clones and drops some. V and J calls and clone size are given by that table; D and trimming were obtained from the DNA. The top ten clones hold more than 6% of a sample with approximately 250,000 clones, about 82% of them seen once. The junction had 10 bases not matched to a gene; V was cut back by 5 bases and J by 9 bases. Per germline, CDR1 SGHAT and CDR2 FQDESV (reference sequence). The CDR3 totals 15 residues.

The sequenced material came from peripheral blood. The source of this sequence is a woman aged 55-69 years with active or convalescent COVID-19. V usage is TRBV11-1 and J usage is TRBJ2-1, with TRBD2 identical over 10 bases. The CDR3 DNA sequence: TGTGCCAGCAGCCCCGAGTGGATAGCGGGAGGTGAGCAGTTCTTC. Translating it yields CASSPEWIAGGEQFF.